This entry lists 19 T cell receptor beta chains sequenced from one sample in a study of blood T cell repertoires in COVID-19. The method was immunoSEQ multiplex PCR; TCRdb's version includes in-frame clones alone and lacks a portion of them. In the table there are over 200,000 clones, approximately 84% of which are singletons. Material: peripheral blood. These receptor sequences come from a woman between 50 and 59 years old with active or convalescent COVID-19.

This clone was detected only once. J is TRBJ1-1 and V is TRBV25-1; D is uncertain. The V gene's germline CDR1 is MGHDK and CDR2 SYGVNS. The CDR3 consists of 14 residues. V was clipped by 3 bases and J by 1 base, with 9 bases between them. The CDR3 region is CASSDQKWNTEAFF. CDR3 bases: TGTGCCAGCAGTGATCAGAAGTGGAACACTGAAGCTTTCTTT.

V and J are TRBV18 and TRBJ2-2, with a tentative D call TRBD1 (5 bases). CDR3 size: 15 residues. Trimming took 0 bases from V and 7 from J, leaving 12 bases between them. The V gene's germline CDR1 is KGHSH and CDR2 LQKENI. The CDR3 DNA reads TGTGCCAGCTCACCACCGGGGCTCTACGGCGGGGAGCTGTTTTTT. Its protein product is CASSPPGLYGGELFF.

This chain joins TRBV19 and TRBJ2-4; possibly TRBD2 for D (5 bases). The V and J ends lost 4 bases and 2 bases respectively, with 9 bases between them. The CDR3 contains 14 residues. The germline V gene has CDR1 LNHDA and CDR2 SQIVND (reference sequence). CDR3 nucleotides: TGTGCCAGTAGTAACCCGGGAACCAAAAACATTCAGTACTTC. As protein: CASSNPGTKNIQYF.

The V gene is TRBV2, the J gene TRBJ2-1; no firm D call. CDR3 length: 14 amino acids. Deletions cut 7 bases from V and 0 bases from J, with 10 bases between. Germline CDR1 is SNHLY and CDR2 is FYNNEI. The CDR3 DNA is TGTGCCAGCAATAAAGCCAGCTCCTACAATGAGCAGTTCTTC. The encoded protein is CASNKASSYNEQFF.

This clone was observed many times. V is TRBV27 and J is TRBJ1-2, with D possibly matching TRBD1 (5 bases). CDR1 MNHEY and CDR2 SMNVEV come from the germline V gene (reference sequence). Trimming pared 6 bases from V and 6 bases from J, leaving 14 bases between. The CDR3 loop spans 13 amino acids. The CDR3 spells CASSPGRGNGYTF. CDR3 in DNA: TGTGCCAGCAGCCCGGGCCGGGGGAATGGCTACACCTTC.

The J gene is TRBJ1-5, the V gene TRBV15; D not certain. V was trimmed by 0 bases and J by 2 bases, leaving 14 bases between them. The CDR3 runs 17 residues. Germline loops: CDR1 LNHNV, CDR2 YYDKDF (reference sequence). DNA of the CDR3: TGTGCCACCAGCAGAGATCTGTCGAGTTTGGGCAATCAGCCCCAGCATTTT. It yields the protein CATSRDLSSLGNQPQHF.

The rearrangement uses TRBV12-5 and TRBJ1-1; 9 nucleotides agree with TRBD1. CDR1 and CDR2 from the germline V gene are LGHNT and FRNRAP. Trimming removed 5 bases from V and 7 bases from J; junction bases left unmatched: 14. The CDR3 contains 16 residues. The DNA of the CDR3 is TGTGCTAGTGGTCCAGGAACACAGGGGGCGGCGGTTGAAGCTTTCTTT. It yields the protein CASGPGTQGAAVEAFF. Combining the CDR3 with reference TRBV12-5 and TRBJ1-1 gives the whole variable domain DARVTQTPRHKVTEMGQEVTMRCQPILGHNTVFWYRQTMMQGLELLAYFRNRAPLDDSGMPKDRFSAEMPDATLATLKIQPSEPRDSAVYFCASGPGTQGAAVEAFFGQGTRLTVV.

V and J are TRBV5-1 and TRBJ2-5; D gene unclear. V was trimmed by 3 bases and J by 0 bases, leaving 9 bases between them. Germline V gene data show CDR1 as SGHRS and CDR2 as YFSETQ. The length of the CDR3 is 14 residues. CDR3 loop: CASSSTTYQETQYF. The CDR3 nucleotides read TGCGCCAGCAGCTCTACTACCTACCAAGAGACCCAGTACTTC. The variable domain in full, completed from reference TRBV5-1 and TRBJ2-5, reads KAGVTQTPRYLIKTRGQQVTLSCSPISGHRSVSWYQQTPGQGLQFLFEYFSETQRNKGNFPGRFSGRQFSNSRSEMNVSTLELGDSALYLCASSSTTYQETQYFGPGTRLLVL.

V usage is TRBV27 and J usage is TRBJ1-2; 9 bases align to TRBD1. CDR1 MNHEY and CDR2 SMNVEV come from the germline V gene (reference sequence). The ends lost 10 bases at V and 4 bases at J; junction bases unmatched: 7. The CDR3 loop spans 13 amino acids. CDR3 in amino acids: CAKIQGASYGYTF. CDR3 sequence (DNA): TGTGCCAAAATACAGGGGGCCAGCTATGGCTACACCTTC.

This chain joins TRBV5-4 and TRBJ1-6; D may be TRBD1 (6 bases). The CDR3 has 17 residues. Trimming shortened V by 0 bases and J by 5 bases, and 15 bases separated the two germline ends. Germline V gives CDR1 SGHNT, CDR2 YYREEE (reference sequence). CDR3 sequence: CASSLAGQRDHNSPLHF. The CDR3, as DNA: TGTGCCAGCAGCTTGGCCGGACAGAGGGATCATAATTCACCCCTCCACTTT.

The rearrangement uses TRBV29-1 and TRBJ1-2, with D uncertain. With 3 bases removed from V and 4 bases from J, the gap between germline ends came to 12 bases. From germline, CDR1 is SQVTM and CDR2 ANQGSEA. CDR3 length: 13 residues. CDR3 DNA sequence: TGCAGCGTTGAGCCGGAAGCGGCCTATGGCTACACCTTC. Residues: CSVEPEAAYGYTF.

The genes are TRBV15 and TRBJ2-1; D remains unclear. Germline V gene sequence: CDR1 LNHNV, CDR2 YYDKDF (reference sequence). V was pared by 1 base and J by 12 bases, with 13 bases between. This CDR3 contains 13 residues. CDR3 region: CATSRVGGRSQFF. CDR3 DNA: TGTGCCACCAGCAGAGTTGGCGGAAGGTCGCAGTTCTTC.

J is TRBJ1-1 and V is TRBV6-6, with TRBD1 matching 10 bases. The CDR3 consists of 16 residues. J was trimmed by 0 bases and V by 5 bases; bases with no gene match: 6. Germline lookup yields CDR1 MNHNY and CDR2 SVGAGI (reference sequence). This CDR3 is CASSRKTGGMNTEAFF. For the CDR3, the DNA is TGTGCCAGCAGTCGAAAGACAGGGGGCATGAACACTGAAGCTTTCTTT.

This chain joins TRBV9 and TRBJ2-4; D is unresolved. Germline CDR1 and CDR2: SGDLS and YYNGEE. V shed 2 bases and J shed 0 bases, with 9 bases lying between them. There are 15 residues in the CDR3. The CDR3 is CASSVTERAKNIQYF. The CDR3 DNA follows: TGTGCCAGCAGCGTTACCGAGAGAGCCAAAAACATTCAGTACTTC. The complete variable domain, with remaining parts taken from reference TRBV9 and TRBJ2-4, reads DSGVTQTPKHLITATGQRVTLRCSPRSGDLSVYWYQQSLDQGLQFLIQYYNGEERAKGNILERFSAQQFPDLHSELNLSSLELGDSALYFCASSVTERAKNIQYFGAGTRLSVL.

The chain is built from TRBV18 and TRBJ1-5, with D unresolved. Per the germline V gene, CDR1 is KGHSH and CDR2 is LQKENI. The CDR3 length is 13 residues. Trimming pared 2 bases from V and 7 bases from J, leaving 9 bases between. The CDR3 region is CASSPGPLQPQHF. The CDR3 DNA follows: TGTGCCAGCTCACCAGGTCCCCTACAGCCCCAGCATTTT. Together with reference TRBV18 and TRBJ1-5, the CDR3 gives the full variable domain: NAGVMQNPRHLVRRRGQEARLRCSPMKGHSHVYWYRQLPEEGLKFMVYLQKENIIDESGMPKERFSAEFPKEGPSILRIQQVVRGDSAAYFCASSPGPLQPQHFGDGTRLSIL.

This chain uses TRBV10-3 with TRBJ1-1, with TRBD1 matching 11 bases. The V and J ends lost 8 bases and 4 bases, in that order; junction bases with no gene match: 6. CDR1 and CDR2 (germline): ENHRY, SYGVKD. The length of the CDR3 is 14 residues. The CDR3 coding sequence is TGTGCCATCGCCGGGACAGGGGGGACCACTGAAGCTTTCTTT. Protein product: CAIAGTGGTTEAFF.

The V gene is TRBV18, the J gene TRBJ1-1; D might be TRBD1 (5 bases). This CDR3 is built from 15 residues. CDR1 is KGHSH, CDR2 LQKENI, per germline. The ends were cut back, 2 bases at V and 3 bases at J, with 13 bases in the middle. CDR3 sequence (DNA): TGTGCCAGCTCACCAACGGGAGGGGTACACACTGAAGCTTTCTTT. Translation gives CASSPTGGVHTEAFF. Variable domain in full (rest from reference TRBV18 and TRBJ1-1): NAGVMQNPRHLVRRRGQEARLRCSPMKGHSHVYWYRQLPEEGLKFMVYLQKENIIDESGMPKERFSAEFPKEGPSILRIQQVVRGDSAAYFCASSPTGGVHTEAFFGQGTRLTVV.

This clone was seen more than once but under ten times. The chain employs TRBV9 and TRBJ1-2; unclear D gene. Trimming took 4 bases from V and 2 from J, leaving 12 bases between them. CDR1 and CDR2 (germline): SGDLS, YYNGEE. The CDR3 runs 14 residues. In DNA, the CDR3 is TGTGCCAGCAGCTCCGAGGGAGGGAACTATGGCTACACCTTC. It is translated as CASSSEGGNYGYTF.

The chain employs TRBV7-9 and TRBJ2-2, with D tentatively TRBD2 (6 bases). In germline, CDR1 is SEHNR, CDR2 FQNEAQ (reference sequence). Trimming took off 6 bases at V and 1 base at J, with 9 bases between the two ends. CDR3 length: 14 amino acids. The CDR3 is CASRRDLNTGELFF. The CDR3 DNA reads TGTGCCAGCAGGCGGGACTTGAACACCGGGGAGCTGTTTTTT. The variable domain in full, with the rest retrieved from reference TRBV7-9 and TRBJ2-2, is DTGVSQNPRHKITKRGQNVTFRCDPISEHNRLYWYRQTLGQGPEFLTYFQNEAQLEKSRLLSDRFSAERPKGSFSTLEIQRTEQGDSAMYLCASRRDLNTGELFFGEGSRLTVL.